The 22 T cell receptor beta chains below were found in one sample sequenced in a study of identical twins (dated by TCRdb to between 2015 and 2016). Library construction relied on 5' RACE. The run used an Illumina HiSeq 2000. Starting from the raw public reads, TCRdb applied fastp trimming at Q25, assembled clones with MiXCR and retained in-frame beta chains. CDR3 protein duplicates are merged, each entry listing the most common genes and DNA. The sample records around 370,000 distinct CDR3 sequences, about 9% of which are singletons. Clones ranked in the top ten supply 8% to 10% of the sample. Sequenced: naive T cells sorted from blood. In light of the paper, this sample's cell subset or site label describes: cells isolated with a human naive T-cell isolation kit. The source of these receptors is a woman aged 45-60 years in good health.

The V and J genes are TRBV6-2 or TRBV6-3 and TRBJ2-7; 7 positions agree with TRBD1. Germline lookup yields CDR1 MNHEY and CDR2 SVGEGT. V lost 4 bases, J lost 6 bases, and 9 bases stayed unmatched. The CDR3 consists of 14 residues. The DNA for the CDR3 is TGTGCCAGCAGTTCGGCAGGGGGACCCCGCGAGCAGTACGTC. It is translated as CASSSAGGPREQYV.

This chain joins TRBV18 and TRBJ2-1; D is ambiguous. V lost 4 bases and J 8 bases, leaving 18 bases between the germline ends. CDR1 KGHSH and CDR2 LQKENI come from the germline V gene. The CDR3 length is 15 residues. In DNA form, the CDR3 reads TGTGCCAGCTCACGAGACGTTTCGCTTTTGGATGAGCAGTTCTTC. Translating gives CASSRDVSLLDEQFF.

This clonotype was observed a handful of times. The rearrangement uses TRBV20-1 and TRBJ2-1; 11 nucleotides match TRBD2. V lost 5 bases, J lost 10 bases, and 7 bases stayed unmatched. The CDR3 contains 13 residues. Germline V gene lookup returns CDR1 DFQATT and CDR2 SNEGSKA (reference sequence). Written as DNA, the CDR3 is TGCAGTGCTCAACTAGCGGGGGAGGTGGAGCAGTTCTTC. It encodes CSAQLAGEVEQFF.

The chain recombines TRBV3-1 with TRBJ2-5, with TRBD1 identical over 7 bases. The CDR3 consists of 16 residues. Germline CDR1 and CDR2: LGHDT and YNNKEL (reference sequence). V shed 4 bases, J shed 5 bases, and the junction held 13 bases outside the gene matches. The CDR3 sequence: CASSLLTGVGWETQYF. DNA of the CDR3: TGTGCCAGCAGCCTATTAACAGGGGTAGGGTGGGAGACCCAGTACTTC.

The rearrangement uses TRBV5-1 and TRBJ2-5; 7 nucleotides align to TRBD1. The V and J ends lost 4 bases and 4 bases, in that order; junction bases with no gene match: 7. Per germline, CDR1 SGHRS and CDR2 YFSETQ. This CDR3 has 14 residues. The chain's CDR3 is CASSEGQPSETQYF. CDR3 nucleotides: TGCGCCAGCAGCGAGGGACAGCCCTCAGAGACCCAGTACTTC. Variable domain in full (rest from reference TRBV5-1 and TRBJ2-5): KAGVTQTPRYLIKTRGQQVTLSCSPISGHRSVSWYQQTPGQGLQFLFEYFSETQRNKGNFPGRFSGRQFSNSRSEMNVSTLELGDSALYLCASSEGQPSETQYFGPGTRLLVL.

The rearrangement joins TRBV5-1 to TRBJ2-5; D remains unclear. Deletions cut 3 bases from V and 2 bases from J, with 20 bases between. Germline V gene sequence: CDR1 SGHRS, CDR2 YFSETQ. The CDR3 has 17 residues. CDR3 coding DNA: TGCGCCAGCAGCTCCGGGCGCCAGGTACCTAGACAAGAGACCCAGTACTTC. It codes for CASSSGRQVPRQETQYF.

This clonotype appeared a few times. The J gene is TRBJ2-1, the V gene TRBV20-1; D perhaps matches TRBD2 (5 bases). The CDR3 spans 12 residues. Germline assignment: CDR1 DFQATT and CDR2 SNEGSKA (reference sequence). Trimming removed 2 bases at V and 6 bases at J, with 8 bases between. The CDR3 spells CSARRTSNEQFF. CDR3 DNA sequence: TGCAGTGCTAGAAGGACTTCCAATGAGCAGTTCTTC.

V is TRBV4-2 and J is TRBJ2-1, with 15 bases matching TRBD2. J lost 7 bases, V lost 4 bases, and 8 bases had no gene match. Germline V gene data show CDR1 as LGHNA and CDR2 as YNFKEQ. This CDR3 has 17 residues. The DNA for the CDR3 is TGTGCCAGCAGCCCTCGGACTAGCGGGAGGGCAATAAATGAGCAGTTCTTC. It translates to CASSPRTSGRAINEQFF.

This clonotype appeared many times. The chain carries TRBV7-9 and TRBJ1-6; 8 nucleotides align to TRBD1. V shed 5 bases, J shed 8 bases, and the junction held 5 bases outside the gene matches. The germline gives CDR1 SEHNR, CDR2 FQNEAQ (reference sequence). The CDR3 has 14 amino acids. The CDR3 spells CASSAGTGDSPLHF. The CDR3 coding sequence is TGTGCCAGCAGCGCTGGGACAGGCGATTCACCCCTCCACTTT.

This clonotype has a handful of counts. The V and J genes are TRBV10-3 and TRBJ2-1; D unclear. This CDR3 has 14 residues. Per germline, CDR1 ENHRY and CDR2 SYGVKD. Trimming removed 4 bases at V and 3 bases at J, with 10 bases between. CDR3 loop: CAISGENSYNEQFF. For the CDR3, the DNA is TGTGCCATCAGTGGAGAGAACAGCTACAATGAGCAGTTCTTC.

At least ten counts were recorded for this clonotype. This chain uses TRBV29-1 with TRBJ2-3; 12 bases agree with TRBD2. Losses at the gene ends were 6 bases for V and 5 bases for J; bases not matched to a gene: 9. This CDR3 spans 15 amino acids. The germline V gene has CDR1 SQVTM and CDR2 ANQGSEA. DNA of the CDR3: TGCAGCGTCCCACTAGCGGGAGGCCGAGGAGATACGCAGTATTTT. Translated, it gives CSVPLAGGRGDTQYF.

This clonotype was seen a handful of times. The gene calls are TRBV11-1 and TRBJ1-3; no definite D call. The CDR3 runs 16 residues. With 5 bases removed from V and 2 bases from J, the gap between germline ends came to 16 bases. Germline CDR1 reads SGHAT; CDR2 reads FQDESV (reference sequence). CDR3 nucleotide sequence: TGTGCCAGCAGCCCTCTGCGACGCCAGACTGGAAACACCATATATTTT. It specifies CASSPLRRQTGNTIYF.

This clonotype has just a few counts. This chain uses TRBV20-1 with TRBJ2-3, with D unclear. Trimming removed 6 bases at V and 3 bases at J, with 19 bases between. Germline CDR1 and CDR2: DFQATT and SNEGSKA (reference sequence). CDR3 length: 15 residues. In DNA, the CDR3 is TGCAGTGCCAAAACGCCGTGGTTCGTAACAGATACGCAGTATTTT. Translated, it gives CSAKTPWFVTDTQYF.

This clonotype has ten or more counts. Written as DNA, the CDR3 is TGTGCCACCAGTAACACAGGGGCCGTCAATGAGCAGTTCTTC. Residues: CATSNTGAVNEQFF. The chain recombines TRBV24-1 with TRBJ2-1; 7 bases match TRBD1. Germline V gene sequence: CDR1 KGHDR, CDR2 SFDVKD. J was trimmed by 6 bases and V by 6 bases; bases with no gene match: 7. The CDR3 consists of 14 residues.

The chain uses TRBV12-3 or TRBV12-4 and TRBJ1-3, with a possible D match to TRBD1 (6 bases). The ends were cut back, 7 bases at V and 0 bases at J, with 19 bases in the middle. This CDR3 spans 17 amino acids. The CDR3 DNA follows: TGTGCCAGCACCCTAAGGACAGATCCTTACTCTGGAAACACCATATATTTT. Translating gives CASTLRTDPYSGNTIYF.

This clonotype was counted many times. The chain employs TRBV20-1 and TRBJ1-1; D is ambiguous. Trimming took 6 bases from V and 7 from J, leaving 18 bases between them. Germline loops: CDR1 DFQATT, CDR2 SNEGSKA (reference sequence). This CDR3 contains 13 residues. The CDR3 region has the DNA TGCAGTGCCTCTGGAGACTTACAGAGTGAAGCTTTCTTT. It encodes CSASGDLQSEAFF.

The table lists this clonotype with a few counts. The chain has TRBV12-3 or TRBV12-4 and TRBJ2-7; the D is unclear. This CDR3 contains 11 residues. V was trimmed by 7 bases and J by 3 bases, leaving 7 bases between them. The CDR3 coding sequence is TGTGCCAGCACCCCCGGCTACGAGCAGTACTTC. Amino acids: CASTPGYEQYF.

The chain uses TRBV20-1 and TRBJ2-1; 15 nucleotides agree with TRBD2. With 6 bases clipped from V and 4 bases from J, the junction kept 13 bases outside the gene matches. The CDR3 is 18 amino acids. Per the germline V gene, CDR1 is DFQATT and CDR2 is SNEGSKA (reference sequence). As DNA, the CDR3 is TGCAGTGCCCCGGGACTAGCGGGAGGCCTCTCGCTTTACAATGAGCAGTTCTTC. This encodes CSAPGLAGGLSLYNEQFF.

In its sample, this clonotype was seen many times. The chain carries TRBV11-2 and TRBJ2-7; the D call may be TRBD1 or TRBD2 (5 bases each). In germline, CDR1 is SGHAT, CDR2 FQNNGV. Trimming shortened V by 2 bases and J by 0 bases, and 14 bases separated the two germline ends. This CDR3 is built from 16 residues. The CDR3 is CASSLQGDYPSYEQYF. The CDR3 nucleotides read TGTGCCAGCAGCTTACAGGGTGACTATCCCTCCTACGAGCAGTACTTC.

This clonotype has just a few counts. V is TRBV5-1 and J is TRBJ2-5, with D possibly being TRBD2 (5 bases). V was cut by 7 bases and J by 2 bases, with 18 bases left in between. The CDR3 sequence is 15 residues long. Germline values: CDR1 SGHRS, CDR2 YFSETQ. CDR3 DNA sequence: TGCGCCAGCTTCCCGGAGGCTAGGATACAAGAGACCCAGTACTTC. Protein product: CASFPEARIQETQYF.

Remarks on this clonotype: A much larger clone differs from this one at a single base, so this may be a read error. The chain uses TRBV10-3 and TRBJ2-3; 10 bases line up with TRBD2. The CDR3 runs to 18 residues. In germline, CDR1 is ENHRY, CDR2 SYGVKD. Here the CDR3 reads CAISESPSGSSVADTRYF. As DNA, the CDR3 is TGTGCCATCAGTGAGTCCCCTAGCGGGAGTTCCGTAGCAGATACGCGGTATTTT.

This clonotype was counted ten times or more. V usage is TRBV7-2 and J usage is TRBJ1-4; D is unresolved. The length of the CDR3 is 12 residues. Per germline, CDR1 SGHTA and CDR2 FQGNSA. V dropped 8 bases and J dropped 5 bases, with 9 bases sitting between them. The CDR3 region has the DNA TGTGCCAGCCAGAGGCCCAATGAAAAACTGTTTTTT. This encodes CASQRPNEKLFF.